This record concerns one TCR beta chain sequence. The sample originates from a study of blood T cell repertoires in COVID-19. About the research overall: COVID-19 samples, acute and convalescent, were from the United States, Italy and Spain. From T cells, B-cell-depleted T cells, or PBMCs came the material, which was cDNA or gDNA.

Cohort 3 recovered donors had two negative PCRs, clearance, or symptom resolution. Sequenced by immunoSEQ multiplex PCR; TCRdb stores in-frame clones only, minus some. The sample lists 150,000 or so clones, approximately 82% occurring once. The junction had 6 bases not matched to a gene; V was cut back by 2 bases and J by 5 bases. This CDR3 comprises 15 residues. Germline assignment: CDR1 KGHSH and CDR2 LQKENI. This chain uses TRBV18 with TRBJ1-5; 7 bases line up with TRBD1. The TCR sequence derives from a woman aged 50 to 60 who had recovered from COVID-19. The sequenced material came from PBMCs or T cells enriched from blood (not recorded which). In nucleotides, the CDR3 is TGTGCCAGCTCACCAGGACAGGCCGGAGATCAGCCCCAGCATTTT. Translation gives CASSPGQAGDQPQHF.